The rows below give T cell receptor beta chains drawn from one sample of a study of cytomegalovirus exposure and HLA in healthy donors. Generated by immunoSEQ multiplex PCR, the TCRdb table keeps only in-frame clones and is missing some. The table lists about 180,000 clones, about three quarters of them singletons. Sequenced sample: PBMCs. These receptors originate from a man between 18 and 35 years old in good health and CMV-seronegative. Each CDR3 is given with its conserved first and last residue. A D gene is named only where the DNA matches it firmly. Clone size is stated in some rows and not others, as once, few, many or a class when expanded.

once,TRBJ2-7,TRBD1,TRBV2,CASSDPGTGVYEQYF,TGTGCCAGCAGCGATCCCGGGACAGGGGTCTACGAGCAGTACTTC
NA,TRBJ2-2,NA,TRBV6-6,CASSYTARGPGELFF,TGTGCCAGCAGTTACACCGCGCGGGGACCCGGGGAGCTGTTTTTT
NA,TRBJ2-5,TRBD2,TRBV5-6,CASSLFSGGKETQYF,TGTGCCAGCAGCTTGTTTAGCGGGGGAAAAGAGACCCAGTACTTC
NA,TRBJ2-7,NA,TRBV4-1,CASSQSGARGSYEQYF,TGCGCCAGCAGCCAATCCGGCGCCAGGGGCTCCTACGAGCAGTACTTC
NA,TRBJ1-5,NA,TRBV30,CAWSMGQSNQPQHF,TGTGCCTGGAGTATGGGGCAGAGCAATCAGCCCCAGCATTTT
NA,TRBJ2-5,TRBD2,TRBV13,CASSYLAGGETQYF,TGTGCCAGCAGTTATTTAGCGGGGGGAGAGACCCAGTACTTC
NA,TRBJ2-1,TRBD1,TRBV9,CASSKPGQDNEQFF,TGTGCCAGCAGCAAACCGGGACAGGACAATGAGCAGTTCTTC
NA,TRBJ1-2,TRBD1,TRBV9,CASSPQPRPDRGHGYTF,TGTGCCAGCAGCCCGCAGCCCAGACCGGACAGGGGCCATGGCTACACCTTC
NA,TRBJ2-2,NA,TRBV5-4,CASSLARGKVTGELFF,TGTGCCAGCAGCTTGGCGCGGGGAAAGGTCACCGGGGAGCTGTTTTTT
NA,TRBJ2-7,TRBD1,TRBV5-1,CASSGGQGANEQYF,TGCGCCAGCAGCGGAGGACAGGGGGCAAACGAGCAGTACTTC
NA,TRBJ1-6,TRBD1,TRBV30,CAWSGAGGPSPLHF,TGTGCCTGGAGTGGTGCAGGGGGTCCTTCACCCCTCCACTTT
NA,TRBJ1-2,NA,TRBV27,CASSSGAAYGYTF,TGTGCCAGCAGTTCGGGTGCGGCCTATGGCTACACCTTC
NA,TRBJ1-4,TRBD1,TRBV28,CASSRDGQGSFGEKLFF,TGTGCCAGCAGTCGCGATGGACAGGGCTCTTTTGGTGAAAAACTGTTTTTT
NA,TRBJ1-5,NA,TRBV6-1,CASSVGGAPKGPQHF,TGTGCCAGCAGTGTTGGGGGCGCCCCCAAGGGACCCCAGCATTTT
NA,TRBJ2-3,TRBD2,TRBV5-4,CASSWGAGSTDTQYF,TGTGCCAGCAGCTGGGGAGCGGGGAGCACAGATACGCAGTATTTT
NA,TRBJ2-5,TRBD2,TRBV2,CASSLRKGGAIAGGRETQYF,TGTGCCAGCAGTCTTCGAAAGGGTGGGGCAATAGCGGGGGGGCGAGAGACCCAGTACTTC
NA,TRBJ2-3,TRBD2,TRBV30,CAWSVGLAGATDTQYF,TGTGCCTGGAGTGTTGGACTAGCGGGGGCCACAGATACGCAGTATTTT
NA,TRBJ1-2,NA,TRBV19,CASSGGIAADGYTF,TGTGCCAGTAGTGGAGGGATAGCGGCCGATGGCTACACCTTC
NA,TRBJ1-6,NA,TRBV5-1,CASSLGQGSSPLHF,TGCGCCAGCAGCTTGGGGCAGGGGAGCTCACCCCTCCACTTT
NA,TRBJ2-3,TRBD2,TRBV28,CASSLAGGPTDTQYF,TGTGCCAGCAGTTTAGCGGGAGGTCCCACAGATACGCAGTATTTT
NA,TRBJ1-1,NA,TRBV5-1,CASSFGGHTEAFF,TGCGCCAGCAGCTTTGGAGGTCACACTGAAGCTTTCTTT
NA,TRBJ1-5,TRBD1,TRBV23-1,CASITSRDRGRQPQHF,TGCGCCAGCATTACCTCCCGGGACAGGGGGCGTCAGCCCCAGCATTTT
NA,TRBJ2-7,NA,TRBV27,CASSALAASYEQYF,TGTGCCAGCAGTGCCTTAGCGGCCTCCTACGAGCAGTACTTC
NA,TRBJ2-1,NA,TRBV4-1,CASSLSGTQGGEQFF,TGCGCCAGCAGCCTTTCCGGGACGCAGGGGGGTGAGCAGTTCTTC
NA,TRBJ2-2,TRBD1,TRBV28,CASSWHWGQGADGELFF,TGTGCCAGCAGTTGGCATTGGGGACAGGGGGCCGACGGGGAGCTGTTTTTT
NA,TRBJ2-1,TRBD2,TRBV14,CASSRLSSGSGNEQFF,TGTGCCAGCAGCCGTCTCTCTAGCGGGAGTGGCAATGAGCAGTTCTTC
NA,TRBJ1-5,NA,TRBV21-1,CASSKGSPRGIDYQPQHF,TGTGCCAGCAGCAAAGGATCCCCGAGAGGTATAGATTATCAGCCCCAGCATTTT
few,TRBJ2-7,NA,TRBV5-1,CASSSQGGNYYEQYF,TGCGCCAGCAGCTCCCAGGGGGGAAATTACTACGAGCAGTACTTC
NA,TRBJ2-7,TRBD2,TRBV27,CASSLRREAPSHEQYF,TGTGCCAGCAGTTTGAGGCGGGAGGCCCCAAGCCACGAGCAGTACTTC
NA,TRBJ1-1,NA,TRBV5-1,CASSLVTGTNTEAFF,TGCGCCAGCAGCTTGGTTACGGGTACGAACACTGAAGCTTTCTTT
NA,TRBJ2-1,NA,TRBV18,CASSPSPEAPHFF,TGTGCCAGCTCACCCAGCCCAGAGGCCCCCCACTTCTTC
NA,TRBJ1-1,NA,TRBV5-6,CASSRTVLRSMNTEAFF,TGTGCCAGCAGCCGGACAGTACTTCGGAGCATGAACACTGAAGCTTTCTTT
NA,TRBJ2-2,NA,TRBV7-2,CASSLRSAGELFF,TGTGCCAGCAGCTTAAGGAGTGCCGGGGAGCTGTTTTTT
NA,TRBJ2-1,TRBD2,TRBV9,CASSVEPPSKAGLYNEQFF,TGTGCCAGCAGCGTAGAGCCCCCCTCAAAAGCGGGGCTGTACAATGAGCAGTTCTTC
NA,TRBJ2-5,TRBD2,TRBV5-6,CASSARASGGIEETQYF,TGTGCCAGCAGCGCGAGGGCTAGCGGGGGGATAGAAGAGACCCAGTACTTC
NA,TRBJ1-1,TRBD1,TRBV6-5,CASSYTGGVTEAFF,TGTGCCAGCAGTTACACAGGGGGTGTCACTGAAGCTTTCTTT
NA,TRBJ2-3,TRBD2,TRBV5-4,CASSLASGRTDTQYF,TGTGCCAGCAGCTTGGCTAGCGGACGCACAGATACGCAGTATTTT
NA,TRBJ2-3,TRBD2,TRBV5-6,CASTQGRVDTQYF,TGTGCCAGCACCCAAGGGAGGGTGGATACGCAGTATTTT
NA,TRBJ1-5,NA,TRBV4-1,CASSPTSLADRLQPQHF,TGCGCCAGCAGCCCCACTTCTTTGGCCGACAGACTTCAGCCCCAGCATTTT
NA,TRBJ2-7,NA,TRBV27,CASSIRDSNYEQYF,TGTGCCAGCAGTATCCGGGACTCAAATTACGAGCAGTACTTC
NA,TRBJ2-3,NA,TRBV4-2,CASSQDGGGTDTQYF,TGTGCCAGCAGCCAAGATGGCGGGGGCACCGATACGCAGTATTTT
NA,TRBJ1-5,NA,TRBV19,CASSKGANQPQHF,TGTGCCAGTAGTAAAGGAGCAAATCAGCCCCAGCATTTT
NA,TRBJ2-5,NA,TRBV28,CASSFDGEETQYF,TGTGCCAGCAGTTTCGACGGGGAAGAGACCCAGTACTTC
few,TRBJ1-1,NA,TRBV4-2,CASSHRQLNTEAFF,TGTGCCAGCAGCCACCGACAGCTGAACACTGAAGCTTTCTTT
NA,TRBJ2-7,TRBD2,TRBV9,CASSVGVTSGGFSYEQYF,TGTGCCAGCAGCGTAGGGGTGACTAGCGGGGGTTTCTCCTACGAGCAGTACTTC
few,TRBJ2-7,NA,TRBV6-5,CASSLGTTYEQYF,TGTGCCAGCAGTTTGGGCACCACCTACGAGCAGTACTTC
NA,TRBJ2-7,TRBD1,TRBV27,CASSLSRQGRSYEQYF,TGTGCCAGCAGTTTATCCCGACAGGGTCGGAGCTACGAGCAGTACTTC
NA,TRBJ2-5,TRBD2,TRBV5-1,CASSRVGGAGETQYF,TGCGCCAGCAGCCGGGTCGGGGGGGCCGGAGAGACCCAGTACTTC